This T cell receptor (beta chain) was found in a study of blood T cell repertoires in COVID-19. Study context: Some COVID-19 samples were acute and others convalescent; all came from the United States, Italy and Spain. Sample material is recorded as cDNA or gDNA derived from T cells, B-cell-depleted T cells, or PBMCs.

The CDR3 sequence is 15 residues long. From germline, CDR1 is SGHNT and CDR2 YYREEE (reference sequence). J gave up 4 bases and V 8 bases, and 9 bases lay outside the gene matches. Authors' processing steps: Amplified reference gene primers provided the basis for estimating nucleated cell counts. The data were produced by immunoSEQ multiplex PCR, yet TCRdb's version contains in-frame clones alone and is incomplete. D and trimming were read from the DNA, whereas the V and J calls and clone size are those reported in that table. The profile shows about 360,000 clones, more than 75% of them singletons. V and J are TRBV5-4 and TRBJ1-6; 7 bases map to TRBD1. The receptor was isolated from a human donor in a cohort sampled during active COVID-19. The sequencing input was peripheral blood. CDR3 amino acids: CASQTTGVYNSPLHF. DNA for the CDR3: TGTGCCAGTCAGACAACAGGGGTGTATAATTCACCCCTCCACTTT. Combining the CDR3 with reference TRBV5-4 and TRBJ1-6 gives the whole variable domain ETGVTQSPTHLIKTRGQQVTLRCSSQSGHNTVSWYQQALGQGPQFIFQYYREEENGRGNFPPRFSGLQFPNYSSELNVNALELDDSALYLCASQTTGVYNSPLHFGNGTRLTVT.